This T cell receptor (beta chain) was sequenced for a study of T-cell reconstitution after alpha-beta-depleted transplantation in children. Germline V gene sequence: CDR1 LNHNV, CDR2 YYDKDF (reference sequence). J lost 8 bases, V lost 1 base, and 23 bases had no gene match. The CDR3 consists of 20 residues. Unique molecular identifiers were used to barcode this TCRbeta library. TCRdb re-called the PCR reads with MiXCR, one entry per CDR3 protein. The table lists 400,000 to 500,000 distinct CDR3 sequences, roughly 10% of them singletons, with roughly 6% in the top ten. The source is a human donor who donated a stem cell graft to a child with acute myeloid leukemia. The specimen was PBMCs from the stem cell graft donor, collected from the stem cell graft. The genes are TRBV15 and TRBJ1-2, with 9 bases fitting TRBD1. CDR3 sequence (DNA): TGTGCCACCAGCAGAGTGGAGGAGCAGTGGGGACAGGGTACGATAAGGGGCTACACCTTC. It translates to CATSRVEEQWGQGTIRGYTF.